The present entry profiles one T cell receptor beta chain with its context. The data stem from a study of blood T cell repertoires in COVID-19. This CDR3 contains 19 residues. V was clipped by 0 bases and J by 3 bases; unmatched bases: 9. Per the germline V gene, CDR1 is SNHLY and CDR2 is FYNNEI. The protocol was immunoSEQ multiplex PCR, while the TCRdb copy is restricted to in-frame clones and leaves out a portion. Here the sample spans 90,000 to 110,000 clones, around 81% being singletons. The source is a woman in her seventies with acute or convalescent COVID-19. This rearrangement joins TRBV2 to TRBJ2-3, with 13 bases aligning to TRBD2. The sample taken for sequencing was peripheral blood. In DNA, the CDR3 is TGTGCCAGCAGTGAAGCGGGACTAGCGGGGATGATTGGAACAGATACGCAGTATTTT. Its protein product is CASSEAGLAGMIGTDTQYF.